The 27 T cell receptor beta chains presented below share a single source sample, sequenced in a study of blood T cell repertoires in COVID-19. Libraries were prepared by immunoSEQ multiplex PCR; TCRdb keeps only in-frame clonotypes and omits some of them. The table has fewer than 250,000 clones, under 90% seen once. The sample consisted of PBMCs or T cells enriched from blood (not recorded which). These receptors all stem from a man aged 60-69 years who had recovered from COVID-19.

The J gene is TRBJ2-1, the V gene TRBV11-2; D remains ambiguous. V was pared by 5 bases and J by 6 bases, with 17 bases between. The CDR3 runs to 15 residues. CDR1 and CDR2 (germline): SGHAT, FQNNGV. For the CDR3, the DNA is TGTGCCAGCAGCCTCCTTCCCCTTTTTGTCAATGAGCAGTTCTTC. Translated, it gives CASSLLPLFVNEQFF.

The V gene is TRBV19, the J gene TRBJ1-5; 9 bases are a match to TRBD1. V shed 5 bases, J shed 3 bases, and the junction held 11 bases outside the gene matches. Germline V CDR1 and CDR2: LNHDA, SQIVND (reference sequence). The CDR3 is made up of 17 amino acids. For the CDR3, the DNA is TGTGCCAGTAGTCCTCGGGACAGGGCCGGAGTCAATCAGCCCCAGCATTTT. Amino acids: CASSPRDRAGVNQPQHF.

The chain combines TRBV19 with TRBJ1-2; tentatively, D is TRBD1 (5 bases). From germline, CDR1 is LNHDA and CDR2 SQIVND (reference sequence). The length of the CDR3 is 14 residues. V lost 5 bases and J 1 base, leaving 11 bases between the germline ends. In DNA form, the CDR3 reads TGTGCCAGTAGTTCCATCGACAGTAACTATGGCTACACCTTC. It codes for CASSSIDSNYGYTF. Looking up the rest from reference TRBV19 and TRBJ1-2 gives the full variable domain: DGGITQSPKYLFRKEGQNVTLSCEQNLNHDAMYWYRQDPGQGLRLIYYSQIVNDFQKGDIAEGYSVSREKKESFPLTVTSAQKNPTAFYLCASSSIDSNYGYTFGSGTRLTVV.

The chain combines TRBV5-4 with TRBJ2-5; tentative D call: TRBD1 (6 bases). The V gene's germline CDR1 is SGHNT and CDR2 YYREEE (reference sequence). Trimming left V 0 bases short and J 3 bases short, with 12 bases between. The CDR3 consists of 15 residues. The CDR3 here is CASSLGGQRKETQYF. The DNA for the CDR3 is TGTGCCAGCAGCTTGGGAGGACAGCGAAAAGAGACCCAGTACTTC.

The CDR3 is CASSRGTSGGYEQFF. For the CDR3, the DNA is TGTGCCAGCAGCCGCGGGACTAGCGGGGGGTATGAGCAGTTCTTC. V gene TRBV3-1 (or the pseudogene TRBV3-2) combines with J gene TRBJ2-1; 15 bases line up with TRBD2. Per germline, CDR1 LGHDT and CDR2 YNNKEL (reference sequence). The CDR3 length is 15 residues. The trim removed 4 bases at V and 8 bases at J, leaving 3 bases unmatched.

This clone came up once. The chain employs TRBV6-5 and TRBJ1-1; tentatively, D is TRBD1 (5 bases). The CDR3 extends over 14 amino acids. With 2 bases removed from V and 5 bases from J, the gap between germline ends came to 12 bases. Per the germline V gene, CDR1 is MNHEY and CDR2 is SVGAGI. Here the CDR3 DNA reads TGTGCCAGCAGTTACGGGGAAAAGGGGACTGAAGCTTTCTTT. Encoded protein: CASSYGEKGTEAFF.

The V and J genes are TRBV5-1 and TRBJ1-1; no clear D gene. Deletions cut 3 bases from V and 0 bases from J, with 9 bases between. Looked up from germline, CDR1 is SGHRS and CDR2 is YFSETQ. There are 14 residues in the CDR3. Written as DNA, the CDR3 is TGCGCCAGCAGCTACACAGTCATGAACACTGAAGCTTTCTTT. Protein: CASSYTVMNTEAFF. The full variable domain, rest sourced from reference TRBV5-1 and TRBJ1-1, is KAGVTQTPRYLIKTRGQQVTLSCSPISGHRSVSWYQQTPGQGLQFLFEYFSETQRNKGNFPGRFSGRQFSNSRSEMNVSTLELGDSALYLCASSYTVMNTEAFFGQGTRLTVV.

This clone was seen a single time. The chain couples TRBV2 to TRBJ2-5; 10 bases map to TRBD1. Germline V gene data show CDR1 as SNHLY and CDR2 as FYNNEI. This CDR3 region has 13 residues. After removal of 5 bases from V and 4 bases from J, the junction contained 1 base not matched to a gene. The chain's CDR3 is CASSWDRGETQYF. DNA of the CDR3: TGTGCCAGCAGTTGGGACAGGGGAGAGACCCAGTACTTC.

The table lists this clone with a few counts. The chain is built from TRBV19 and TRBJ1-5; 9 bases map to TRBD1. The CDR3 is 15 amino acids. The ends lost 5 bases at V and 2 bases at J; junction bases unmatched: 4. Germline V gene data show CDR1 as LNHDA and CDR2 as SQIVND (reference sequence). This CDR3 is CASSGRTGGNQPQHF. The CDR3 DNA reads TGTGCCAGTAGTGGCCGGACAGGGGGCAATCAGCCCCAGCATTTT.

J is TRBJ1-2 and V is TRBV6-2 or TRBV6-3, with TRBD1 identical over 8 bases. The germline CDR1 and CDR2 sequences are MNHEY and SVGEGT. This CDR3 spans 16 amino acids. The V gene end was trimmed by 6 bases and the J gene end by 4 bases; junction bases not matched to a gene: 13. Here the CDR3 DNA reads TGTGCCAGCAGCTCTACGGACAGGGAGGGGCTCTATGGCTACACCTTC. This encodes CASSSTDREGLYGYTF.

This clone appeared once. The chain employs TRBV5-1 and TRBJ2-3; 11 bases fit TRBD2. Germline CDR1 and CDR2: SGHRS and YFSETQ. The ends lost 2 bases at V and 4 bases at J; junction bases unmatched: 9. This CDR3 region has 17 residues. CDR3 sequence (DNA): TGCGCCAGCAGCTTAGACCTTCTAGCGGGGGGCGCAGATACGCAGTATTTT. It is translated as CASSLDLLAGGADTQYF.

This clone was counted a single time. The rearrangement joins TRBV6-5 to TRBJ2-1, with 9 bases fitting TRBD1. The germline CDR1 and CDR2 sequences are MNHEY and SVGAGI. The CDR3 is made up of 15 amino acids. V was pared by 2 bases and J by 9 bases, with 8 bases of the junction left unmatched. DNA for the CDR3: TGTGCCAGCAGTTACCCCGGGACAGGGAAGACTGAGCAGTTCTTC. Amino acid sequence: CASSYPGTGKTEQFF.

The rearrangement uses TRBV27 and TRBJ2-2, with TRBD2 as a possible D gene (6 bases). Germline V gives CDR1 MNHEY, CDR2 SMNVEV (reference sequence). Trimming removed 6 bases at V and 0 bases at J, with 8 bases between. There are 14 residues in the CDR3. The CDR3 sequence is CASRGGPNTGELFF. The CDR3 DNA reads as TGTGCCAGCAGGGGGGGTCCGAACACCGGGGAGCTGTTTTTT.

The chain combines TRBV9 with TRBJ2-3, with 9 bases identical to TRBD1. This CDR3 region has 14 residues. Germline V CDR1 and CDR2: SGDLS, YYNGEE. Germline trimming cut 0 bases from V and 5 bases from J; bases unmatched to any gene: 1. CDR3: CASSVDRGQDTQYF. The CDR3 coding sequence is TGTGCCAGCAGCGTAGACAGGGGGCAAGATACGCAGTATTTT.

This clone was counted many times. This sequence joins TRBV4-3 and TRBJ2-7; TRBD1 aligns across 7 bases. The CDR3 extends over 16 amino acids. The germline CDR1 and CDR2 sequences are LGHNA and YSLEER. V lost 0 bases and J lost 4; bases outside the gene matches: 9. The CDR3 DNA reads TGCGCCAGCAGCCAAGATATAGGGGGACAGTCGTACGAGCAGTACTTC. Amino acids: CASSQDIGGQSYEQYF.

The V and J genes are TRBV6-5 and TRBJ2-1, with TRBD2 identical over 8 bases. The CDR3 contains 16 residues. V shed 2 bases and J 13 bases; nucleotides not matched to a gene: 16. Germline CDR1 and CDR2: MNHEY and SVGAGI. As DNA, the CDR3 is TGTGCCAGCAGTTACGTTAGGGGCGGGGGGTCCCCCGGCCAGTTCTTC. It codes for CASSYVRGGGSPGQFF.

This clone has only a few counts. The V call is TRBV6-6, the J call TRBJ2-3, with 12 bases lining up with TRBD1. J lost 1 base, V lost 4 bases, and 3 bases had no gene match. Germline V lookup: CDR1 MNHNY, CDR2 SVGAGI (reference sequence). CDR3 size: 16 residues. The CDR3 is CASSLGQGAGTDTQYF. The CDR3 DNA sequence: TGTGCCAGCAGTTTGGGACAGGGGGCAGGCACAGATACGCAGTATTTT.

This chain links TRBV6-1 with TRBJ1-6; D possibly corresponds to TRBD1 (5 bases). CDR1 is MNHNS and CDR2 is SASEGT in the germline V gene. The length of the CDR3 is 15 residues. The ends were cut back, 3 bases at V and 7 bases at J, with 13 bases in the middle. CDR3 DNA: TGTGCCAGCAGTGATTTAGTCCAGGGCAATTCACCCCTCCACTTT. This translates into CASSDLVQGNSPLHF.

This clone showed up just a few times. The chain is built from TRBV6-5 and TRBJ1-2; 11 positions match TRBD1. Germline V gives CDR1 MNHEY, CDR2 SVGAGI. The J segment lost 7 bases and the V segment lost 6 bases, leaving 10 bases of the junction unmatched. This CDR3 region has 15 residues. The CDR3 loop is CASRDTGTGGRGYTF. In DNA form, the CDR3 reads TGTGCCAGCAGAGACACCGGGACAGGGGGACGTGGCTACACCTTC.

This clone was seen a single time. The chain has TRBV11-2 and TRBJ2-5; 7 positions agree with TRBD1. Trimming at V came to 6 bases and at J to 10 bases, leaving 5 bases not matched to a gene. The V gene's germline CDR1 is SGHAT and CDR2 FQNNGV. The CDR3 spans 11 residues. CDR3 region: CASRRQGNQYF. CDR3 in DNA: TGTGCCAGCAGGAGACAGGGTAACCAGTACTTC.

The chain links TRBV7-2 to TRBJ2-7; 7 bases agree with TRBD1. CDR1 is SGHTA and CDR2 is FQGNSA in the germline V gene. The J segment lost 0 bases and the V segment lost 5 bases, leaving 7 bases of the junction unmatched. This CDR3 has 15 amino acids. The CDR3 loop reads CASSIGQDSSYEQYF. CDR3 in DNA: TGTGCCAGCAGCATTGGACAGGATTCCTCCTACGAGCAGTACTTC.

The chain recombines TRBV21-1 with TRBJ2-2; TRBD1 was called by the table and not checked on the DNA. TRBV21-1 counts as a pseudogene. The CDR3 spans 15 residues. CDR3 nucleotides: TGTGCCAGCAGCAGGGGGCAGGGGAGCACCGGGGAGCTGTTTTTT. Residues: CASSRGQGSTGELFF.

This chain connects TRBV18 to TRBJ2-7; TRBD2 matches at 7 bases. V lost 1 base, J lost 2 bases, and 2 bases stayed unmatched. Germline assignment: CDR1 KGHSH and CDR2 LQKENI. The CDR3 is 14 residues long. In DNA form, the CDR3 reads TGTGCCAGCTCACCACAACGGGAGGCCTACGAGCAGTACTTC. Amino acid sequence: CASSPQREAYEQYF.

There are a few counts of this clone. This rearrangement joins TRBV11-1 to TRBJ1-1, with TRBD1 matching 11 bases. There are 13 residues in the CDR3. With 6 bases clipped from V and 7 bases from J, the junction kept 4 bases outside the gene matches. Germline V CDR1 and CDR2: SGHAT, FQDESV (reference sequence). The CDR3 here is CASRGQGVSEAFF. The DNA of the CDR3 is TGTGCCAGCAGGGGACAGGGGGTCAGTGAAGCTTTCTTT.

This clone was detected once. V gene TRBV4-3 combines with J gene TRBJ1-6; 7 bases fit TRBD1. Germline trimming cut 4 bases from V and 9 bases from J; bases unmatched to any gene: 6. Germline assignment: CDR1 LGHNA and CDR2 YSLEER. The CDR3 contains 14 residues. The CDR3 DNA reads TGCGCCAGCAGCCCGGAAGAGGGGGCTTCACCCCTCCACTTT. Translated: CASSPEEGASPLHF.

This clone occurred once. CDR3 coding DNA: TGTGCCAGCAGCCAGGGCCGACAGGGAGACGAGCAGTACTTC. It is translated as CASSQGRQGDEQYF. V and J are TRBV7-9 and TRBJ2-7; 7 bases fit TRBD1. The junction had 9 bases not matched to a gene; V was cut back by 5 bases and J by 5 bases. Germline V CDR1 and CDR2: SEHNR, FQNEAQ (reference sequence). This CDR3 is built from 14 residues.

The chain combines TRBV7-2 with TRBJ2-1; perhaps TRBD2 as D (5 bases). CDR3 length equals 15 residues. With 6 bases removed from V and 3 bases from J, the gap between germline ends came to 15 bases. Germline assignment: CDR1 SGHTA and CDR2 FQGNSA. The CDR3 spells CASRLPGKSYNEQFF. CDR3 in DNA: TGTGCCAGCAGACTCCCGGGAAAGAGCTACAATGAGCAGTTCTTC.